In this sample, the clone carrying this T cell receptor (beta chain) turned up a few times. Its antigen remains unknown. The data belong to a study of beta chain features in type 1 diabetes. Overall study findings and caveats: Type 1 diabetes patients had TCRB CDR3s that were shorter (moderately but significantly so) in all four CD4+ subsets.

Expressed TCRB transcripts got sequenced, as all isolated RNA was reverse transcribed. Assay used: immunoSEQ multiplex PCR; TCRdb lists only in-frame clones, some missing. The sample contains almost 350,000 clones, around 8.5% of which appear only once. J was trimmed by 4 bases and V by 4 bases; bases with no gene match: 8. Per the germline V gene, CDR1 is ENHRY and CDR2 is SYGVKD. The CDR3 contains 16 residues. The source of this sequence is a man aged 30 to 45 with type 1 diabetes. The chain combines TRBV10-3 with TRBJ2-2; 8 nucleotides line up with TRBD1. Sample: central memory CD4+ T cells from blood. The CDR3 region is CAISGSGQDRTGELFF. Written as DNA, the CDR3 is TGTGCCATCAGTGGGTCGGGACAGGATCGCACCGGGGAGCTGTTTTTT.